The next 26 T cell receptor beta chains were all read from a single sample in a study of T cell repertoires in cytomegalovirus infection. TCRdb reprocessed the reads with MiXCR, giving one entry per CDR3 protein. The profile shows 200,000 or so distinct CDR3 sequences, 28% of them singletons. The sequenced sample was PBMCs. The receptors shown here come from a human donor in good health (CMV status not recorded). Some clones in this sample may be carry-over from other donors' samples.

The chain employs TRBV6-2 or TRBV6-3 and TRBJ1-1, with TRBD1 as a possible D gene (6 bases). The CDR3 totals 14 residues. Germline CDR1 is MNHEY and CDR2 is SVGEGT. V shed 7 bases and J shed 0 bases, with 12 bases lying between them. The CDR3 reads CASTKDSMNTEAFF. Written as DNA, the CDR3 is TGTGCCAGCACTAAGGACAGCATGAACACTGAAGCTTTCTTT.

To note about this clonotype: The germline gene is not matched at one end of the junction; a read error may be the cause. The chain combines TRBV12-3 or TRBV12-4 with TRBJ1-1; D uncertain. This CDR3 comprises 12 residues. For the CDR3, the DNA is TGTGACAGCAGCTCTAGGGCAGTGGAAGCTTTCTTT. It is translated as CDSSSRAVEAFF.

This clonotype was found a few times. The chain combines TRBV20-1 with TRBJ2-3; the match to TRBD2 covers 8 bases. CDR1 and CDR2 from the germline V gene are DFQATT and SNEGSKA (reference sequence). This CDR3 is 14 amino acids long. The ends lost 6 bases at V and 0 bases at J; junction bases unmatched: 5. The CDR3 is CSAERGISTDTQYF. The CDR3 DNA reads as TGCAGTGCGGAGCGGGGGATTAGCACAGATACGCAGTATTTT.

In its sample, this clonotype was seen a few times. The chain employs TRBV14 and TRBJ2-6; D is tentatively TRBD1 or TRBD2 (5 bases each). Trimming removed 4 bases at V and 4 bases at J, with 14 bases between. CDR3 length: 16 residues. Looked up from germline, CDR1 is SGHDN and CDR2 is FVKESK. The CDR3 sequence is CASSLFSGDGANVLTF. The CDR3 DNA sequence: TGTGCCAGCAGCCTTTTTTCTGGGGACGGGGCCAACGTCCTGACTTTC.

Only a few counts were recorded for this clonotype. V and J are TRBV12-3 or TRBV12-4 and TRBJ1-3; 9 nucleotides align to TRBD1. The ends lost 4 bases at V and 4 bases at J; junction bases unmatched: 2. The CDR3 totals 14 residues. The chain's CDR3 is CASSYGTGGNTIYF. Here the CDR3 DNA reads TGTGCCAGCAGTTACGGGACAGGGGGAAACACCATATATTTT.

The gene calls are TRBV5-4 and TRBJ1-2; 7 nucleotides agree with TRBD1. Germline-derived CDR1 and CDR2 are SGHNT and YYREEE (reference sequence). V lost 2 bases to trimming and J lost 6 bases; unmatched junction nucleotides: 7. The CDR3 is 14 amino acids. For the CDR3, the DNA is TGTGCCAGCAGCTTAGACAGGGCGGGAAATGGCTACACCTTC. Its protein is CASSLDRAGNGYTF. Together with reference TRBV5-4 and TRBJ1-2, the CDR3 gives the full variable domain: ETGVTQSPTHLIKTRGQQVTLRCSSQSGHNTVSWYQQALGQGPQFIFQYYREEENGRGNFPPRFSGLQFPNYSSELNVNALELDDSALYLCASSLDRAGNGYTFGSGTRLTVV.

This clonotype was counted only a few times. DNA for the CDR3: TGTGCCAGCAGCTCTTCCGATCGGATGAACACTGAAGCTTTCTTT. This gives the protein CASSSSDRMNTEAFF. The V gene is TRBV7-9, the J gene TRBJ1-1; D is undetermined. CDR1 is SEHNR, CDR2 FQNEAQ, per germline (reference sequence). The V end was cut by 4 bases, the J end by 0 bases, with 12 bases between. The CDR3 totals 15 residues.

This clonotype came up many times. CDR3 region: CASSSPTSTPEAFF. DNA of the CDR3: TGTGCCAGCAGCTCTCCCACATCGACCCCTGAAGCTTTCTTT. The V and J genes are TRBV7-2 and TRBJ1-1; the D is unclear. This CDR3 region has 14 residues. Trimming removed 4 bases from V and 6 bases from J, with 15 bases in between. CDR1 SGHTA and CDR2 FQGNSA come from the germline V gene.

V and J are TRBV29-1 and TRBJ1-4; D unresolved. V was clipped by 7 bases and J by 8 bases, with 14 bases between them. This CDR3 is 12 amino acids long. The germline V gene has CDR1 SQVTM and CDR2 ANQGSEA. In nucleotides, the CDR3 is TGCAGCGGTCTCGACCCCACGGAAAAACTGTTTTTT. Its protein is CSGLDPTEKLFF. Filled out from reference TRBV29-1 and TRBJ1-4, the complete variable domain reads SAVISQKPSRDICQRGTSLTIQCQVDSQVTMMFWYRQQPGQSLTLIATANQGSEATYESGFVIDKFPISRPNLTFSTLTVSNMSPEDSSIYLCSGLDPTEKLFFGSGTQLSVL.

This clonotype has a single count. This chain joins TRBV7-4 and TRBJ2-3; D is perhaps TRBD2 (6 bases). Germline lookup yields CDR1 SGHVT and CDR2 SQSDAQ. V dropped 5 bases and J dropped 2 bases, with 14 bases sitting between them. The CDR3 loop spans 15 amino acids. CDR3 DNA sequence: TGTGCCAGCAGCCTAGGAGGGGCCAACACAGATACGCAGTATTTT. It specifies CASSLGGANTDTQYF.

This clonotype was picked up many times. V gene TRBV7-2 combines with J gene TRBJ2-2; 7 nucleotides line up with TRBD1. Germline V gene sequence: CDR1 SGHTA, CDR2 FQGNSA. The trim removed 5 bases at V and 5 bases at J, leaving 8 bases unmatched. This CDR3 has 15 amino acids. CDR3 protein: CASSPWTGPTGELFF. DNA for the CDR3: TGTGCCAGCAGCCCTTGGACAGGACCGACCGGGGAGCTGTTTTTT.

The rearrangement uses TRBV19 and TRBJ2-3; TRBD1 aligns across 9 bases. Germline loops: CDR1 LNHDA, CDR2 SQIVND (reference sequence). The CDR3 spans 14 residues. Trimming cost V 5 bases and J 5 bases; bases outside gene matches: 5. As DNA, the CDR3 is TGTGCCAGTAGTCCGTGGACAGGGGAAGATACGCAGTATTTT. The encoded protein is CASSPWTGEDTQYF.

There are many counts of this clonotype. The rearrangement uses TRBV7-2 and TRBJ2-2; D uncertain. The length of the CDR3 is 15 residues. The germline V and J ends were trimmed by 5 bases and 3 bases, with 13 bases remaining between them. Germline CDR1 reads SGHTA; CDR2 reads FQGNSA. The DNA for the CDR3 is TGTGCCAGCAGCCCCTCAGGAGAGTACACCGGGGAGCTGTTTTTT. Amino acid sequence: CASSPSGEYTGELFF.

The rearrangement links TRBV7-2 to TRBJ1-1, with unresolved D. This CDR3 is built from 16 residues. Germline V gives CDR1 SGHTA, CDR2 FQGNSA. The V end lost 5 bases, the J end lost 4 bases, and 20 bases lay between the germline ends. CDR3 DNA: TGTGCCAGCAGCGCCCCCATGAGAAGGGCGGGCACTGAAGCTTTCTTT. It encodes CASSAPMRRAGTEAFF.

This clonotype was found a few times. This chain uses TRBV2 with TRBJ1-3; D is undetermined. V lost 3 bases to trimming and J lost 0 bases, with 9 bases between them. Looked up from germline, CDR1 is SNHLY and CDR2 is FYNNEI. CDR3 length equals 15 residues. CDR3 sequence (DNA): TGTGCCAGCAGTGAGAGGTCTGTCTCTGGAAACACCATATATTTT. This translates into CASSERSVSGNTIYF.

The chain uses TRBV5-1 and TRBJ1-1; 10 bases align to TRBD1. The CDR3 is 15 amino acids. Losses at the gene ends were 0 bases for V and 5 bases for J; bases not matched to a gene: 4. The germline V gene has CDR1 SGHRS and CDR2 YFSETQ. CDR3 DNA sequence: TGCGCCAGCAGCTTGGGGGACAGGGGTAGGACTGAAGCTTTCTTT. Translated: CASSLGDRGRTEAFF.

This clonotype was counted ten times or more. This chain connects TRBV12-3 or TRBV12-4 to TRBJ1-4, with no clear D. V lost 1 base and J lost 8, with 14 bases in between. The CDR3 runs to 15 residues. CDR3 amino acids: CASSLGGKAGEKLFF. CDR3 coding DNA: TGTGCCAGCAGTTTAGGAGGAAAAGCCGGCGAAAAACTGTTTTTT.

The chain links TRBV5-4 to TRBJ2-3, with 7 bases fitting TRBD2. The CDR3 is 14 amino acids. V was clipped by 4 bases and J by 4 bases; unmatched bases: 6. CDR1 and CDR2 from the germline V gene are SGHNT and YYREEE (reference sequence). CDR3 sequence reads: CASSPGRVADTQYF. The CDR3 coding sequence is TGTGCCAGCAGCCCGGGGAGGGTGGCAGATACGCAGTATTTT. The full variable domain, rest sourced from reference TRBV5-4 and TRBJ2-3, is ETGVTQSPTHLIKTRGQQVTLRCSSQSGHNTVSWYQQALGQGPQFIFQYYREEENGRGNFPPRFSGLQFPNYSSELNVNALELDDSALYLCASSPGRVADTQYFGPGTRLTVL.

The rearrangement joins TRBV6-6 to TRBJ2-1; a weak D match, TRBD2 (5 bases). CDR3 length: 11 residues. V was cut by 11 bases and J by 5 bases, with 10 bases left in between. Germline V lookup: CDR1 MNHNY, CDR2 SVGAGI (reference sequence). CDR3 nucleotide sequence: TGTGCCGCGACTACGGACAATGAGCAGTTCTTC. Residues: CAATTDNEQFF.

The V and J genes are TRBV29-1 and TRBJ2-3, with TRBD2 matching 9 bases. The CDR3 has 13 amino acids. Per the germline V gene, CDR1 is SQVTM and CDR2 is ANQGSEA. V trimming: 8 bases; J trimming: 6 bases; junction bases outside the gene matches: 9. DNA for the CDR3: TGCAGCAATGGGCTAGCGGGGACGGATACGCAGTATTTT. Its protein product is CSNGLAGTDTQYF.

This clonotype was seen at least ten times. The V call is TRBV7-8, the J call TRBJ2-3; D remains ambiguous. Germline lookup yields CDR1 SGHVS and CDR2 FQNEAQ. The CDR3 contains 14 residues. The ends were cut back, 0 bases at V and 1 base at J, with 5 bases in the middle. In nucleotides, the CDR3 is TGTGCCAGCAGCTTAGCTACGCGCACAGATACGCAGTATTTT. Its protein is CASSLATRTDTQYF.

The sample holds a few counts of this clonotype. V is TRBV6-1 and J is TRBJ1-1, with D maybe TRBD1 (5 bases). CDR1 and CDR2 (germline): MNHNS, SASEGT. There are 14 residues in the CDR3. V lost 6 bases and J 1 base, leaving 12 bases between the germline ends. The CDR3: CASRGSGQNTEAFF. The CDR3 nucleotides read TGTGCCAGCAGGGGATCTGGACAGAACACTGAAGCTTTCTTT.

This clonotype appeared a single time. This CDR3 is CASSPPGAGYTF. The CDR3 DNA reads TGCGCCAGCAGCCCACCGGGGGCCGGCTACACCTTC. V usage is TRBV5-1 and J usage is TRBJ1-2; a weak D match, TRBD1 (6 bases). This CDR3 has 12 amino acids. Looked up from germline, CDR1 is SGHRS and CDR2 is YFSETQ. Trimming took off 4 bases at V and 8 bases at J, with 12 bases between the two ends.

This clonotype was observed many times. The gene calls are TRBV6-6 and TRBJ1-1; D uncertain. CDR3 length equals 12 residues. V lost 4 bases, J lost 0 bases, and 3 bases lay in between. The germline V gene has CDR1 MNHNY and CDR2 SVGAGI (reference sequence). Here the CDR3 DNA reads TGTGCCAGCAGTTCCATGAACACTGAAGCTTTCTTT. The encoded protein is CASSSMNTEAFF.

This clonotype was observed a few times. The chain recombines TRBV7-2 with TRBJ1-1, with D hard to call. V was clipped by 7 bases and J by 5 bases, with 14 bases between them. The CDR3 sequence is 13 residues long. Germline CDR1 and CDR2: SGHTA and FQGNSA. Written as DNA, the CDR3 is TGTGCCAGCACCAAAACGGCGCTAACTGAAGCTTTCTTT. Translating it yields CASTKTALTEAFF.

The chain is built from TRBV6-1 and TRBJ1-4; unclear D gene. The CDR3 contains 11 residues. CDR1 and CDR2 from the germline V gene are MNHNS and SASEGT. Deletions cut 8 bases from V and 10 bases from J, with 11 bases between. The CDR3 reads CASLQLGKLFF. The CDR3 DNA reads as TGTGCCAGCTTACAACTTGGAAAACTGTTTTTT.